This TCR beta chain was observed in a study of blood T cell repertoires in COVID-19. Some clones are missing from TCRdb's copy, which holds only in-frame ones; the method was immunoSEQ multiplex PCR. Seen here are approximately 220,000 clones, approximately 82% observed once, and the top ten hold 8% to 10%. V lost 3 bases to trimming and J lost 7 bases, with 7 bases between them. The CDR3 has 12 residues. Germline-derived CDR1 and CDR2 are SGHVS and FNYEAQ. The rearrangement uses TRBV7-6 and TRBJ1-5; D remains ambiguous. The specimen sequenced was peripheral blood. This receptor was identified in a woman aged 50 to 60 with acute or convalescent COVID-19. DNA for the CDR3: TGTGCCAGCAGCTTCCTTGGCCAGCCCCAGCATTTT. Translation gives CASSFLGQPQHF.